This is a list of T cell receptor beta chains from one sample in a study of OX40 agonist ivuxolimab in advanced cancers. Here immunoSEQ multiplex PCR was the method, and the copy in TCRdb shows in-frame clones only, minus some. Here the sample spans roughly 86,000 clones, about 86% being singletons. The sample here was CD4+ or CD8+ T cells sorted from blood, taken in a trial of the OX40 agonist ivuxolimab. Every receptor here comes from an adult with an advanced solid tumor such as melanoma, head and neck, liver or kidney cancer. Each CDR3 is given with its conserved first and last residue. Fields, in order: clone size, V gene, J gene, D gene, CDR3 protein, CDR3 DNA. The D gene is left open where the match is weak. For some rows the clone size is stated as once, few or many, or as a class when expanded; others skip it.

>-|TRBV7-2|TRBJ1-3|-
CASSLARNTIYF
TGTGCCAGCAGCTTAGCCAGAAACACCATATATTTT
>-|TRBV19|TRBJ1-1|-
CASSIYSDGEAFF
TGTGCCAGTAGTATTTACTCGGACGGTGAAGCTTTCTTT
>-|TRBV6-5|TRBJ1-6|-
CASSEQGSPLHF
TGTGCCAGCAGCGAACAGGGATCACCCCTCCACTTT
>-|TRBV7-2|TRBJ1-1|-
CASNMGNTEAFF
TGTGCCAGCAACATGGGGAACACTGAAGCTTTCTTT
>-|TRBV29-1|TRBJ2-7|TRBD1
CSVAKGQGLHEQYF
TGCAGCGTTGCTAAGGGACAGGGTCTACACGAGCAGTACTTC
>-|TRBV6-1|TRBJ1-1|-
CASRSRVRNTEAFF
TGTGCCAGCAGGTCCAGGGTACGGAACACTGAAGCTTTCTTT
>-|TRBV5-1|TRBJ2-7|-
CASSLAITSYEQYF
TGCGCCAGCAGCTTGGCCATAACTAGCTACGAGCAGTACTTC
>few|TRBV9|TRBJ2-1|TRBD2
CASSAGTSIPNEQFF
TGTGCCAGCAGCGCCGGGACTAGTATTCCCAATGAGCAGTTCTTC
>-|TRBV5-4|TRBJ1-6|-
CASSFRTGSNSPLHF
TGTGCCAGCAGTTTTAGGACGGGGAGCAATTCACCCCTCCACTTT
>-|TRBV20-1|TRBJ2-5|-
CSAVNGPAQYF
TGCAGTGCTGTTAACGGGCCTGCCCAGTACTTC
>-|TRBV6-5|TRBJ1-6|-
CASSPGGGGNSPLHF
TGTGCCAGCAGTCCCGGGGGGGGAGGTAATTCACCCCTCCACTTT
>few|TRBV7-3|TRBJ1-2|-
CASSLDQQTYGYTF
TGTGCCAGCAGCTTAGATCAGCAGACGTATGGCTACACCTTC
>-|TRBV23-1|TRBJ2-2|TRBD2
CASALAGITGELFF
TGCGCCTCTGCCCTAGCGGGAATTACCGGGGAGCTGTTTTTT
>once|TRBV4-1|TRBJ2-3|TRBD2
CASSQDRLAGALTQYF
TGCGCCAGCAGCCAAGATCGCCTAGCGGGGGCACTTACGCAGTATTTT
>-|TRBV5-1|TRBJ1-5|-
CASSPGGVSNQPQHF
TGCGCCAGCAGCCCCGGGGGGGTTAGCAATCAGCCCCAGCATTTT
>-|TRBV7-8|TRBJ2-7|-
CASSSAGVAWDEQYF
TGTGCCAGCAGCTCGGCAGGGGTCGCGTGGGACGAGCAGTACTTC
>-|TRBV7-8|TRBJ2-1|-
CASSLARTPERNEQFF
TGTGCCAGCAGCCTTGCTCGGACCCCCGAGAGGAATGAGCAGTTCTTC
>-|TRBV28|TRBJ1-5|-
CASSPGRTGQPQHF
TGTGCCAGCAGTCCCGGACGGACGGGTCAGCCCCAGCATTTT
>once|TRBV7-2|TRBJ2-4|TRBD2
CASSSPRRAGGPKNIQYF
TGTGCCAGCAGCAGCCCTAGAAGGGCGGGAGGGCCCAAAAACATTCAGTACTTC
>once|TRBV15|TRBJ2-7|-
CATSRGGVMSYEQYF
TGTGCCACCAGCAGGGGGGGAGTAATGTCCTACGAGCAGTACTTC
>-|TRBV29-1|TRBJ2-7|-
CSVYTGGVHEQYF
TGCAGCGTCTACACTGGAGGAGTCCACGAGCAGTACTTC
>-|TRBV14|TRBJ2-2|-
CASSQITGYTGELFF
TGTGCCAGCAGCCAAATAACAGGGTACACCGGGGAGCTGTTTTTT
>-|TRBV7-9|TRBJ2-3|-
CASSLTGWDTDTQYF
TGTGCCAGCAGCTTAACGGGGTGGGACACAGATACGCAGTATTTT
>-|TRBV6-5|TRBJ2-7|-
CASSYTRAAYEQYF
TGTGCCAGCAGTTACACCAGAGCCGCCTACGAGCAGTACTTC
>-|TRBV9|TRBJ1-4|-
CASSAQPGGYEKLFF
TGTGCCAGCAGCGCTCAGCCGGGAGGTTATGAAAAACTGTTTTTT
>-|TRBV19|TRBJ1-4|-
CASSGTTNEKLFF
TGTGCCAGTAGTGGGACGACTAATGAAAAACTGTTTTTT
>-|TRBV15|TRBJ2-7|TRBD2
CATSSGTSGDEQYF
TGTGCCACCAGCAGTGGGACTAGCGGGGACGAGCAGTACTTC
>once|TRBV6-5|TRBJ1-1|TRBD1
CASLTGGGTEAFF
TGTGCCAGTCTAACAGGGGGCGGCACTGAAGCTTTCTTT
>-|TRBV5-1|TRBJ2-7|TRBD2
CASSLAPLSLAASSYEQYF
TGCGCCAGCAGCTTGGCCCCCCTGTCACTAGCGGCAAGCTCCTACGAGCAGTACTTC
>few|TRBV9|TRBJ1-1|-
CASSARQNTEAFF
TGTGCCAGCAGCGCCCGACAGAACACTGAAGCTTTCTTT
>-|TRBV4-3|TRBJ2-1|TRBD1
CASSQGGQGHYNEQFF
TGCGCCAGCAGCCAAGGGGGACAGGGCCACTACAATGAGCAGTTCTTC
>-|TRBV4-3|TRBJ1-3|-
CASSQTARNTIYF
TGCGCCAGCAGCCAGACCGCAAGAAACACCATATATTTT
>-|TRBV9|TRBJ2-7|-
CASSVGTASSYEQYF
TGTGCCAGCAGCGTAGGGACGGCTAGCTCCTACGAGCAGTACTTC
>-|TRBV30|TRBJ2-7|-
CAWQKGLQAYEQYF
TGTGCCTGGCAGAAGGGACTTCAGGCCTACGAGCAGTACTTC
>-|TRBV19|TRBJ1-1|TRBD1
CASSGPGQVMNTEAFF
TGTGCCAGTAGTGGTCCGGGACAGGTCATGAACACTGAAGCTTTCTTT
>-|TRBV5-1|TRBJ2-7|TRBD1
CASSRTGGYNEQYF
TGCGCCAGCAGCCGGACAGGGGGCTACAACGAGCAGTACTTC
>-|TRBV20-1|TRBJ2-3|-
CSARARSTQYF
TGCAGTGCTAGAGCGAGATCAACGCAGTATTTT
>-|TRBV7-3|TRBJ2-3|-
CASSLTGIRTDTQYF
TGTGCCAGCAGCTTAACCGGGATCCGCACAGATACGCAGTATTTT
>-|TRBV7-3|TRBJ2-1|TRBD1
CASSLDRGYEQFF
TGTGCCAGCAGCCTTGACAGGGGGTATGAGCAGTTCTTC
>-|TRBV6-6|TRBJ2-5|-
CASSQTGTTGKETQYF
TGTGCCAGCAGTCAGACCGGAACTACGGGCAAAGAGACCCAGTACTTC
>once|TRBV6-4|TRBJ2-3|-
CASSPQTSADTQYF
TGTGCCAGCAGTCCCCAGACTAGTGCAGATACGCAGTATTTT
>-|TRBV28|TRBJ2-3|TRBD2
CASSIRTSRPDTQYF
TGTGCCAGCAGTATACGGACTAGCCGGCCGGATACGCAGTATTTT
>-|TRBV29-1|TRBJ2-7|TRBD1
CSTRQGAYEQYF
TGCAGCACGAGACAGGGAGCCTACGAGCAGTACTTC
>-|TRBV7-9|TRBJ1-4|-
CASSSGRGGSGSGEKLFF
TGTGCCAGCAGCTCCGGGCGCGGGGGTTCGGGTTCGGGTGAAAAACTGTTTTTT
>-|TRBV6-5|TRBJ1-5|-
CASSYSSQLDQPQHF
TGTGCCAGCAGTTACTCGAGTCAGCTAGATCAGCCCCAGCATTTT
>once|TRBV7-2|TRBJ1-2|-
CASSLGLPSHGYTF
TGTGCCAGCAGCTTGGGGCTCCCCTCTCATGGCTACACCTTC
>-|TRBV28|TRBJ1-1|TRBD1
CASGARGAGTEAFF
TGTGCCAGCGGGGCCAGGGGGGCGGGCACTGAAGCTTTCTTT
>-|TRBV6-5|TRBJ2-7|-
CASREGTPPYEQYF
TGTGCCAGCAGGGAGGGGACTCCACCCTACGAGCAGTACTTC
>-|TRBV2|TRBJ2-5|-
CASTNSAETQYF
TGTGCCAGCACTAATAGCGCGGAGACCCAGTACTTC
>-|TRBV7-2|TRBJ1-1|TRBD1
CASSPSGQRLSEAFF
TGTGCCAGCAGCCCCTCGGGACAGCGCTTATCTGAAGCTTTCTTT
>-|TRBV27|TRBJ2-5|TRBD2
CATSRLAGGQETQYF
TGTGCCACCTCCCGACTAGCGGGGGGCCAAGAGACCCAGTACTTC
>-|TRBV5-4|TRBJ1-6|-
CASTVYGSSYNSPLHF
TGTGCCAGCACCGTCTACGGGAGCTCCTATAATTCACCCCTCCACTTT
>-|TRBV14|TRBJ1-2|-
CASSPRQASGYTF
TGTGCCAGCAGCCCCCGACAGGCGAGTGGCTACACCTTC
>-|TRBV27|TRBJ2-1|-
CASSLRGLGNEQFF
TGTGCCAGCAGTTTACGAGGGCTCGGCAATGAGCAGTTCTTC
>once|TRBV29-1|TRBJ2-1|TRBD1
CSVETLTGGRYEQFF
TGCAGCGTGGAAACCCTTACAGGGGGCAGGTATGAGCAGTTCTTC
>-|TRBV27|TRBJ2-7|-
CASSLGQEGGEQYF
TGTGCCAGCAGTTTGGGGCAGGAGGGGGGCGAGCAGTACTTC
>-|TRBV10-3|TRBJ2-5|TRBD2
CAIRWASGRGGETQYF
TGTGCCATCAGGTGGGCTAGCGGGAGAGGGGGAGAGACCCAGTACTTC
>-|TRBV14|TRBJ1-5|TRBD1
CASSQDRARAHRGLRVSNQPQHF
TGTGCCAGCAGCCAAGATCGAGCCCGGGCCCACAGGGGTCTAAGGGTTAGCAATCAGCCCCAGCATTTT